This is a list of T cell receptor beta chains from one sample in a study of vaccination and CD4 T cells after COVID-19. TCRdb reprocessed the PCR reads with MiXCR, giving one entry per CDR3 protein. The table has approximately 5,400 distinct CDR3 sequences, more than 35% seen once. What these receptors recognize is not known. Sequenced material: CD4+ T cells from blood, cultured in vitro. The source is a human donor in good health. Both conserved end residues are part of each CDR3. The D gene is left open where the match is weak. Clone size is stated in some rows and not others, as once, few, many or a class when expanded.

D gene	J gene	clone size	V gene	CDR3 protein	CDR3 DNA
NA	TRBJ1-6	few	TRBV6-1	CASGPDPPGISYNSPLHF	TGTGCCAGCGGCCCCGATCCCCCTGGGATCTCCTATAATTCACCCCTCCACTTT
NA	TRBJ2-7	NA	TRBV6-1	CASSHQGSGYEQYF	TGTGCCAGCAGTCATCAGGGTTCTGGCTACGAGCAGTACTTC
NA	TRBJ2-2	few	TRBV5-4	CASSFPGELFF	TGTGCCAGCAGCTTCCCCGGGGAGCTGTTTTTT
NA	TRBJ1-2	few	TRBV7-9	CASSLEDGVNYGYTF	TGTGCCAGCAGCTTAGAAGATGGCGTGAACTATGGCTACACCTTC
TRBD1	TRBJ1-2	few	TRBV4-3	CASSQVAGQGSYGYTF	TGCGCCAGCAGCCAAGTGGCCGGACAGGGATCCTATGGCTACACCTTC
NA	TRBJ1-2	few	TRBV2	CASMVGRKISGYTF	TGTGCCAGCATGGTGGGACGCAAGATTTCTGGCTACACCTTC
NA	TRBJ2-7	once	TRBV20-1	CSARAHGVGLTYEQYF	TGCAGTGCTAGAGCGCATGGGGTAGGCCTAACCTACGAGCAGTACTTC
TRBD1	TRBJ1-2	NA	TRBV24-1	CATRDRGYGYTF	TGTGCCACCAGAGACAGGGGCTATGGCTACACCTTC
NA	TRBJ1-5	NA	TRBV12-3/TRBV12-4	CASTGTLDSNQPQHF	TGTGCCAGCACTGGGACATTGGATAGCAATCAGCCCCAGCATTTT
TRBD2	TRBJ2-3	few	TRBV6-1	CASSRTSGAIDTQYF	TGTGCCAGCAGTAGGACTAGCGGGGCGATAGATACGCAGTATTTT
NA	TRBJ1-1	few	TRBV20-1	CSARGSMRAEAFF	TGCAGTGCTCGCGGGAGTATGAGGGCTGAAGCTTTCTTT
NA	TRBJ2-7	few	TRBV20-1	CSAARSALSYEQYF	TGCAGTGCTGCCCGTTCAGCCCTATCCTACGAGCAGTACTTC